The clone carrying this TCR beta chain was detected many times. What it recognizes is unknown. The data are from a study of neurological immune-mediated disorders. Study conclusions and caveats: Whereas HTLV-1-associated myelopathy showed the most TCR clonal expansion, multiple sclerosis showed the least, with levels below those of healthy controls.

5'RACE with 10-nucleotide random UMIs generated the cDNA. TCRdb re-called the 5' RACE reads through MiXCR, storing one row per CDR3 protein. The top ten hold roughly 16% of the sample, which has more than 35,000 distinct CDR3 sequences, approximately 3% seen once. This CDR3 is built from 14 residues. The V and J ends lost 10 bases and 0 bases, in that order; junction bases with no gene match: 8. The germline V gene has CDR1 MNHNY and CDR2 SVGAGI (reference sequence). The chain recombines TRBV6-6 with TRBJ1-1; TRBD1 matches 7 bases. The TCR sequence derives from a woman aged 50 to 65 with multiple sclerosis. The sequenced material came from PBMCs. CDR3 protein: CAIRATGMNTEAFF. CDR3 nucleotide sequence: TGTGCCATCCGCGCGACAGGGATGAACACTGAAGCTTTCTTT.